These T cell receptor beta chains were read from a single sample in a study of T cells expressing NK-cell markers. Reprocessing the 5' RACE reads, TCRdb reports a single entry for every CDR3 protein and omits DNA. This repertoire comprises 300,000 to 450,000 distinct CDR3 sequences; its ten largest clones make up around 5.3%. Specimen: blood T cells: a sorted CD56 or NKG2C T cell subset, CD4+ or CD8+ T cells, or bulk PBMC T cells (not recorded which). The receptors here all came from a man aged 18-70 years in good health. CDR3s include the opening cysteine and the closing phenylalanine or tryptophan. The order of the fields is V gene, CDR3 length, J gene, CDR3 protein.

>TRBV29-1|15|TRBJ2-1
CSVLAGAPSYNEQFF
>TRBV13|14|TRBJ2-1
CASNNGGGANEQFF
>TRBV20-1|15|TRBJ2-7
CSASRPGPLIYEQYF
>TRBV6-1|18|TRBJ2-1
CASSELAGGSSSYNEQFF
>TRBV2|16|TRBJ2-3
CASSGGAGGYTDTQYF
>TRBV10-3|14|TRBJ2-1
CAISGGQGEGEQFF
>TRBV24-1|11|TRBJ2-5
CATASRETQYF
>TRBV27|15|TRBJ2-5
CASSLTRGRGETQYF
>TRBV11-3|12|TRBJ2-1
CASSSRQGEQFF
>TRBV11-2|13|TRBJ1-2
CASSFRGGYGYTF
>TRBV9|15|TRBJ2-7
CASSVGGEVFYEQYF
>TRBV5-3|22|TRBJ2-2
CARSLGTMTQQKHGSITGELFF
>TRBV12-3/TRBV12-4|15|TRBJ1-6
CASSPRQGINSPLHF
>TRBV5-6|12|TRBJ1-2
CASSLGSYGYTF
>TRBV7-9|15|TRBJ2-6
CASSPQSSGANVLTF
>TRBV11-2|14|TRBJ2-3
CASSSRGEGGTQYF
>TRBV12-3/TRBV12-4|14|TRBJ1-5
CASRSRGAYQPQHF
>TRBV5-4|15|TRBJ2-7
CASRPNRGPVYEQYF